These 30 T cell receptor beta chains came from one sample sequenced in a study of CD8+ T cells in alopecia areata. Following extraction, RNA underwent reverse transcription to cDNA, which served as the sequencing template. This table comes from immunoSEQ multiplex PCR, and its TCRdb copy is limited to in-frame clones, with some not included. In the table there are over 150,000 clones, more than 50% of which are singletons. The sample consisted of CD8+ T cells sorted from blood. These receptors were taken from a human donor in good health.

This clone showed up just a few times. This rearrangement joins TRBV19 to TRBJ2-7; no clear D. Germline V gene lookup returns CDR1 LNHDA and CDR2 SQIVND (reference sequence). V lost 2 bases and J 0 bases, leaving 8 bases between the germline ends. The CDR3 totals 14 residues. CDR3 DNA: TGTGCCAGTAGTATAAAGAGCAGCTCCTACGAGCAGTACTTC. This translates into CASSIKSSSYEQYF.

The J gene is TRBJ2-5, the V gene TRBV29-1; TRBD1 matches at 10 bases. The CDR3 length is 13 residues. V dropped 6 bases and J dropped 5; count of bases not matched to a gene: 6. Germline CDR1 is SQVTM and CDR2 is ANQGSEA. This CDR3 is CSVQGQGSETQYF. DNA for the CDR3: TGCAGCGTGCAGGGACAGGGGTCGGAGACCCAGTACTTC.

This chain links TRBV29-1 with TRBJ2-5, with 7 nucleotides matching TRBD1. This CDR3 region has 14 residues. Germline V gene data show CDR1 as SQVTM and CDR2 as ANQGSEA. The junction had 3 bases not matched to a gene; V was cut back by 0 bases and J by 2 bases. CDR3 loop: CSVEEGQTQETQYF. CDR3 DNA: TGCAGCGTTGAAGAGGGACAGACACAAGAGACCCAGTACTTC.

This clone was observed a handful of times. The junction does not match germline at one end; this may be a read error. V and J are TRBV5-4 and TRBJ2-1; 11 positions agree with TRBD1. This CDR3 spans 15 amino acids. Germline V gene sequence: CDR1 SGHNT, CDR2 YYREEE (reference sequence). CDR3 region: CASSHGQGAERGTVF. The CDR3 coding sequence is TGTGCCAGCAGCCACGGACAGGGGGCCGAGCGGGGGACGGTCTTC.

The rearrangement links TRBV6-6 to TRBJ1-4; no firm D call. Between the trimmed V and J ends, which lost 7 bases and 8 bases, there was a span of 17 bases. The CDR3 runs 14 residues. The V gene's germline CDR1 is MNHNY and CDR2 SVGAGI (reference sequence). The CDR3 coding sequence is TGTGCCAGCACCACGGGAAGGGCTGGGGAAAAACTGTTTTTT. This encodes CASTTGRAGEKLFF.

Note on this clone: Other nucleotide sequences from this sample produce the same CDR3. This rearrangement joins TRBV5-1 to TRBJ1-2, with 8 bases matching TRBD1. The CDR3 loop spans 13 amino acids. In germline, CDR1 is SGHRS, CDR2 YFSETQ. Trimming cost V 4 bases and J 6 bases; bases outside gene matches: 5. The CDR3 protein is CASSSGQGDGYTF. CDR3 bases: TGCGCCAGCAGCAGCGGACAGGGAGATGGCTACACCTTC. The full variable domain, its missing parts supplied by reference TRBV5-1 and TRBJ1-2, is KAGVTQTPRYLIKTRGQQVTLSCSPISGHRSVSWYQQTPGQGLQFLFEYFSETQRNKGNFPGRFSGRQFSNSRSEMNVSTLELGDSALYLCASSSGQGDGYTFGSGTRLTVV.

The chain uses TRBV29-1 and TRBJ2-3; D is unresolved. The length of the CDR3 is 13 residues. V was cut by 5 bases and J by 1 base, with 10 bases left in between. CDR1 is SQVTM, CDR2 ANQGSEA, per germline. The CDR3 loop reads CSVLGARTDTQYF. As DNA, the CDR3 is TGCAGCGTTTTAGGAGCCCGCACAGATACGCAGTATTTT.

The chain is built from TRBV19 and TRBJ2-7, with unresolved D. The CDR3 totals 13 residues. The germline V gene has CDR1 LNHDA and CDR2 SQIVND (reference sequence). V was trimmed by 5 bases and J by 3 bases, leaving 11 bases between them. This CDR3 reads CASSGGSGYEQYF. The CDR3 DNA is TGTGCCAGTAGTGGTGGGTCGGGCTACGAGCAGTACTTC.

Only one count was recorded for this clone. The chain has TRBV27 and TRBJ1-5, with a weak D call TRBD1 (5 bases). Germline assignment: CDR1 MNHEY and CDR2 SMNVEV (reference sequence). The V gene lost 5 bases and the J gene lost 4 bases, with 9 bases spanning the gap. The CDR3 has 13 residues. The CDR3 region is CASSPAGNQPQHF. The CDR3, as DNA: TGTGCCAGCAGTCCCGCAGGGAATCAGCCCCAGCATTTT.

The genes are TRBV29-1 and TRBJ1-2; the D gene is possibly TRBD1 (5 bases). The V end lost 2 bases, the J end lost 4 bases, and 11 bases lay between the germline ends. Germline V lookup: CDR1 SQVTM, CDR2 ANQGSEA. The CDR3 sequence is 13 residues long. In DNA, the CDR3 is TGCAGCGTTGAACTCTATGACAGCTATGGCTACACCTTC. Amino acid sequence: CSVELYDSYGYTF.

The rearrangement links TRBV29-1 to TRBJ2-1; 11 nucleotides match TRBD2. With V trimmed by 7 bases and J by 6 bases, 8 bases remained unmatched. Per the germline V gene, CDR1 is SQVTM and CDR2 is ANQGSEA. The CDR3 is made up of 14 amino acids. CDR3 sequence reads: CSGLLAGGTNEQFF. DNA of the CDR3: TGCAGCGGGTTGTTAGCGGGGGGGACCAATGAGCAGTTCTTC.

This clone was picked up a small number of times. The chain links TRBV18 to TRBJ1-1, with no clear D. V lost 6 bases and J lost 2, with 13 bases in between. Germline V lookup: CDR1 KGHSH, CDR2 LQKENI. This CDR3 is 14 amino acids long. In DNA, the CDR3 is TGTGCCAGCTCGCCCAGGACCGATAACACTGAAGCTTTCTTT. Translated: CASSPRTDNTEAFF.

This clone has more than one count but fewer than ten. The genes are TRBV7-9 and TRBJ1-2, with 7 bases matching TRBD1. The CDR3 contains 13 residues. Germline CDR1 SEHNR, CDR2 FQNEAQ (reference sequence). V was pared by 3 bases and J by 8 bases, with 6 bases of the junction left unmatched. This chain's CDR3 is CASSLNRGEGYTF. The DNA for the CDR3 is TGTGCCAGCAGCTTGAACAGGGGAGAAGGCTACACCTTC.

The V gene is TRBV7-2, the J gene TRBJ2-2; TRBD1 matches 8 bases. J lost 8 bases, V lost 1 base, and 6 bases had no gene match. The CDR3 length is 15 residues. CDR1 is SGHTA, CDR2 FQGNSA, per germline. CDR3 residues: CASSLDRGLTGELFF. In DNA form, the CDR3 reads TGTGCCAGCAGCTTAGACAGGGGGTTAACTGGGGAGCTGTTTTTT. Filled out from reference TRBV7-2 and TRBJ2-2, the complete variable domain reads GAGVSQSPSNKVTEKGKDVELRCDPISGHTALYWYRQSLGQGLEFLIYFQGNSAPDKSGLPSDRFSAERTGGSVSTLTIQRTQQEDSAVYLCASSLDRGLTGELFFGEGSRLTVL.

V is TRBV13 and J is TRBJ2-6, with TRBD1 identical over 7 bases. This CDR3 has 16 amino acids. Germline V gene lookup returns CDR1 PRHDT and CDR2 FYEKMQ (reference sequence). V trimming: 0 bases; J trimming: 4 bases; junction bases outside the gene matches: 3. Written as DNA, the CDR3 is TGTGCCAGCAGCTTAGGAAGGGGGCGAGGGGCCAACGTCCTGACTTTC. Its protein is CASSLGRGRGANVLTF.

The V and J genes are TRBV27 and TRBJ2-7; 10 bases map to TRBD1. The CDR3 loop spans 13 amino acids. Germline assignment: CDR1 MNHEY and CDR2 SMNVEV (reference sequence). V shed 5 bases, J shed 6 bases, and the junction held 4 bases outside the gene matches. CDR3 nucleotides: TGTGCCAGCAGTCTCCGGACAGGGGGCGAGCAGTACTTC. Translation: CASSLRTGGEQYF.

The rearrangement joins TRBV5-1 to TRBJ2-1; D remains unclear. Trimming pared 0 bases from V and 4 bases from J, leaving 2 bases between. Per germline, CDR1 SGHRS and CDR2 YFSETQ. This CDR3 has 12 amino acids. CDR3 DNA: TGCGCCAGCAGCTTGGATTACAATGAGCAGTTCTTC. Translation gives CASSLDYNEQFF.

The V call is TRBV2, the J call TRBJ2-1, with a possible D match to TRBD1 (5 bases). The CDR3 consists of 15 residues. Trimming removed 5 bases from V and 1 base from J, with 12 bases in between. Germline V CDR1 and CDR2: SNHLY, FYNNEI. CDR3 in DNA: TGTGCCAGCAGTTATCGGCCAGGGTCCTACAATGAGCAGTTCTTC. Its protein product is CASSYRPGSYNEQFF.

This clone has a handful of counts. The rearrangement joins TRBV25-1 to TRBJ1-1; no reliable D call. The germline CDR1 and CDR2 sequences are MGHDK and SYGVNS. Trimming pared 3 bases from V and 3 bases from J, leaving 5 bases between. This CDR3 has 12 amino acids. CDR3 in DNA: TGTGCCAGCAGTGAGAGGGACACTGAAGCTTTCTTT. This translates into CASSERDTEAFF.

The V call is TRBV29-1, the J call TRBJ1-2, with 10 bases aligning to TRBD1. The CDR3 runs to 13 residues. Trimming removed 7 bases from V and 7 bases from J; junction bases left unmatched: 9. Germline assignment: CDR1 SQVTM and CDR2 ANQGSEA. CDR3 amino acids: CSARGQGVLGYTF. The CDR3 coding sequence is TGCAGCGCCAGAGGACAGGGGGTGCTTGGCTACACCTTC.

The chain combines TRBV13 with TRBJ2-7; 7 bases align to TRBD1. CDR3 length: 14 residues. The junction had 5 bases not matched to a gene; V was cut back by 4 bases and J by 2 bases. CDR1 is PRHDT, CDR2 FYEKMQ, per germline (reference sequence). CDR3 coding DNA: TGTGCCAGCAGCTCCCGGGACAGCACCTACGAGCAGTACTTC. Translating it yields CASSSRDSTYEQYF.

The V call is TRBV18, the J call TRBJ2-1; TRBD1 might be the D (6 bases). V lost 0 bases and J 2 bases, leaving 11 bases between the germline ends. The CDR3 consists of 16 residues. Germline CDR1 KGHSH, CDR2 LQKENI. Written as DNA, the CDR3 is TGTGCCAGCTCACCACCCGGGACACCTACCTACAATGAGCAGTTCTTC. As protein: CASSPPGTPTYNEQFF. Full variable domain (rest looked up from reference TRBV18 and TRBJ2-1): NAGVMQNPRHLVRRRGQEARLRCSPMKGHSHVYWYRQLPEEGLKFMVYLQKENIIDESGMPKERFSAEFPKEGPSILRIQQVVRGDSAAYFCASSPPGTPTYNEQFFGPGTRLTVL.

This chain links TRBV7-8 with TRBJ2-5; the match to TRBD2 covers 7 bases. V was pared by 6 bases and J by 4 bases, with 11 bases of the junction left unmatched. The CDR3 is made up of 15 amino acids. Per the germline V gene, CDR1 is SGHVS and CDR2 is FQNEAQ. DNA of the CDR3: TGTGCCAGCAGGCCCGGGACCGGGGAGGGAGAGACCCAGTACTTC. It yields the protein CASRPGTGEGETQYF.

The J gene is TRBJ2-7, the V gene TRBV30; 8 bases are a match to TRBD1. The J segment lost 6 bases and the V segment lost 1 base, leaving 5 bases of the junction unmatched. Germline V gene lookup returns CDR1 GTSNPN and CDR2 SVGIG (reference sequence). CDR3 size: 13 residues. CDR3 sequence (DNA): TGTGCCTGGAGTGCAGGGGGCGGGTCCGAGCAGTACTTC. Protein product: CAWSAGGGSEQYF.

This clone was detected only once. This chain uses TRBV7-9 with TRBJ1-2, with D unclear. Looked up from germline, CDR1 is SEHNR and CDR2 is FQNEAQ (reference sequence). The CDR3 spans 13 residues. V lost 2 bases and J lost 8, with 12 bases in between. The CDR3 loop is CASSLIVGRGYTF. The DNA for the CDR3 is TGTGCCAGCAGCTTAATAGTTGGGCGAGGCTACACCTTC.

This clone was recorded a few times. J is TRBJ1-2 and V is TRBV29-1; 7 positions agree with TRBD1. Per germline, CDR1 SQVTM and CDR2 ANQGSEA. This CDR3 is 11 amino acids long. The V and J ends lost 4 bases and 10 bases, in that order; junction bases with no gene match: 6. DNA of the CDR3: TGCAGCGTTGTGACAGGGAATTTCTACACCTTC. It is translated as CSVVTGNFYTF.

Only a few counts were recorded for this clone. This chain connects TRBV15 to TRBJ1-1; D gene uncertain. V gave up 11 bases and J gave up 3 bases, with 16 bases separating them. Germline assignment: CDR1 LNHNV and CDR2 YYDKDF (reference sequence). This CDR3 contains 13 residues. The CDR3, as DNA: TGTGCCGTCCGTACGGTCCCACACACTGAAGCTTTCTTT. This gives the protein CAVRTVPHTEAFF. Combining the CDR3 with reference TRBV15 and TRBJ1-1 gives the whole variable domain DAMVIQNPRYQVTQFGKPVTLSCSQTLNHNVMYWYQQKSSQAPKLLFHYYDKDFNNEADTPDNFQSRRPNTSFCFLDIRSPGLGDTAMYLCAVRTVPHTEAFFGQGTRLTVV.

This clone was seen more than once but under ten times. V usage is TRBV12-5 and J usage is TRBJ1-1; D is ambiguous. V was pared by 6 bases and J by 3 bases, with 8 bases between. The CDR3 runs to 12 residues. CDR1 is LGHNT, CDR2 FRNRAP, per germline. In DNA form, the CDR3 reads TGTGCTAGTGGCCCTAGATACACTGAAGCTTTCTTT. It specifies CASGPRYTEAFF.

V and J are TRBV7-2 and TRBJ2-7; D gene uncertain. CDR3 length equals 11 residues. Per the germline V gene, CDR1 is SGHTA and CDR2 is FQGNSA. With 3 bases removed from V and 4 bases from J, the gap between germline ends came to 4 bases. The CDR3 reads CASSLKYEQYF. The CDR3 coding sequence is TGTGCCAGCAGCTTGAAGTACGAGCAGTACTTC.

V gene TRBV5-6 combines with J gene TRBJ2-2, with D perhaps given as TRBD1 or TRBD2 (6 bases each). The ends were cut back, 4 bases at V and 3 bases at J, with 10 bases in the middle. CDR1 SGHDT and CDR2 YYEEEE come from the germline V gene. The length of the CDR3 is 14 residues. CDR3 nucleotide sequence: TGTGCCAGCAGCCCCGGGGGCGACACCGGGGAGCTGTTTTTT. Its protein is CASSPGGDTGELFF.